The clone carrying this TCR beta chain was observed a handful of times. What it recognizes is unknown. This CDR3 has 16 amino acids. V lost 2 bases to trimming and J lost 3 bases; unmatched junction nucleotides: 7. Germline V lookup: CDR1 SGHTA, CDR2 FQGTGA. The data originate from a study of cytomegalovirus exposure and HLA in healthy donors. General study findings and limits: For cytomegalovirus status, the classifier reportedly gave diagnoses with high specificity and sensitivity. DRB1 had the most TCR associations and HLA-C the fewest, a later analysis found, with rates varying by HLA locus.

The PCR made use of 60 Vbeta and 13 Jbeta primers. This table comes from immunoSEQ multiplex PCR, and its TCRdb copy is limited to in-frame clones, with some not included. This sample yields some 93,000 clones, of which roughly a tenth are seen a single time; about 5% belongs to the top ten. This sequence originates from a man aged 50-59 years in good health and CMV-seropositive. The sample was PBMCs. The chain is built from TRBV7-3 and TRBJ2-1; 7 bases match TRBD1. The CDR3 nucleotides are TGTGCCAGCAGCTTAGAGGGGTCAGGGGGCTACAATGAGCAGTTCTTC. It translates to CASSLEGSGGYNEQFF.